Listed below are T cell receptor beta chains from one sample, sequenced in a study of regulatory T cells in long-lasting Graves disease. TCRdb itself ran the multiplex PCR reads through MiXCR, one entry per CDR3 protein. The sample has hundreds of thousands of distinct CDR3 sequences, 15% to 19% seen once. Sequences were derived from peripheral blood mononuclear cells (PBMCs), sampled at new diagnosis, from a patient treated with antithyroid drugs. These receptors were obtained from a female donor with Graves disease. The CDR3 runs from the conserved cysteine through the conserved F or W. The order of the fields is J gene, clone size, V gene, D gene, CDR3 protein, CDR3 DNA. D genes are given only for firm matches. For some rows the clone size is stated as once, few or many, or as a class when expanded; others skip it.

J gene: TRBJ2-5
clone size: few
V gene: TRBV12-3/TRBV12-4
D gene: NA
CDR3 protein: CASSFSVQGGRETQYF
CDR3 DNA: TGTGCCAGCAGTTTTAGCGTTCAGGGGGGTAGGGAGACCCAGTACTTC

J gene: TRBJ2-7
clone size: many
V gene: TRBV2
D gene: NA
CDR3 protein: CASRGQGTLGEQYF
CDR3 DNA: TGTGCCAGCAGGGGGCAGGGGACCCTAGGGGAGCAGTACTTC

J gene: TRBJ1-3
clone size: many
V gene: TRBV12-3/TRBV12-4
D gene: TRBD1
CDR3 protein: CASSLVLGTGVVDGTIYF
CDR3 DNA: TGTGCCAGCAGTTTAGTACTGGGGACAGGGGTCGTCGACGGCACCATATATTTT

J gene: TRBJ1-6
clone size: many
V gene: TRBV28
D gene: NA
CDR3 protein: CASSLWGSSPGNSPLHF
CDR3 DNA: TGTGCCAGCAGTTTATGGGGCTCCTCCCCCGGGAATTCACCCCTCCACTTT

J gene: TRBJ1-2
clone size: many
V gene: TRBV11-2
D gene: NA
CDR3 protein: CASRSSGINYGYTF
CDR3 DNA: TGTGCCAGCAGGTCCTCAGGGATAAACTATGGCTACACCTTC

J gene: TRBJ1-1
clone size: few
V gene: TRBV10-3
D gene: NA
CDR3 protein: CAISDSTLGRGSSAFF
CDR3 DNA: TGTGCCATCAGTGACTCGACCCTGGGCAGGGGTAGTTCGGCTTTCTTT

J gene: TRBJ2-1
clone size: many
V gene: TRBV29-1
D gene: NA
CDR3 protein: CSVGKVTGDEQFF
CDR3 DNA: TGCAGCGTTGGTAAGGTTACGGGGGATGAGCAGTTCTTC

J gene: TRBJ1-1
clone size: NA
V gene: TRBV18
D gene: TRBD1
CDR3 protein: CATAEGAQSEAFF
CDR3 DNA: TGTGCCACTGCCGAGGGGGCGCAGAGTGAAGCTTTCTTT

J gene: TRBJ1-2
clone size: NA
V gene: TRBV6-2/TRBV6-3
D gene: NA
CDR3 protein: CASSPDTIESYGYTF
CDR3 DNA: TGTGCCAGCAGTCCCGACACAATCGAATCCTATGGCTACACCTTC

J gene: TRBJ1-1
clone size: many
V gene: TRBV5-4
D gene: NA
CDR3 protein: CASSPQPGRNTEAFF
CDR3 DNA: TGTGCCAGCAGTCCACAACCGGGCAGAAACACTGAAGCTTTCTTT

J gene: TRBJ2-7
clone size: many
V gene: TRBV28
D gene: TRBD2
CDR3 protein: CAAGGSGSYEQYF
CDR3 DNA: TGTGCCGCTGGTGGTAGCGGGTCCTACGAGCAGTACTTC

J gene: TRBJ2-5
clone size: many
V gene: TRBV28
D gene: NA
CDR3 protein: CASSVPKGGGETQYF
CDR3 DNA: TGTGCCAGCAGTGTTCCAAAGGGGGGCGGGGAGACCCAGTACTTC

J gene: TRBJ1-5
clone size: NA
V gene: TRBV14
D gene: TRBD1
CDR3 protein: CASRPGTVDQPQHF
CDR3 DNA: TGTGCCAGCAGGCCTGGGACAGTCGATCAGCCCCAGCATTTT

J gene: TRBJ1-2
clone size: many
V gene: TRBV5-1
D gene: TRBD1
CDR3 protein: CASRPGQGPNYGYTF
CDR3 DNA: TGCGCCAGCAGGCCCGGACAGGGGCCCAACTATGGCTACACCTTC

J gene: TRBJ1-4
clone size: few
V gene: TRBV7-9
D gene: NA
CDR3 protein: CASRGGEASEKLFF
CDR3 DNA: TGTGCCAGCAGGGGCGGGGAGGCTAGTGAAAAACTGTTTTTT

J gene: TRBJ1-5
clone size: NA
V gene: TRBV2
D gene: NA
CDR3 protein: CASSDRNSSQPQHF
CDR3 DNA: TGTGCCAGCAGTGACAGGAATAGCAGTCAGCCCCAGCATTTT

J gene: TRBJ2-1
clone size: NA
V gene: TRBV9
D gene: NA
CDR3 protein: CASSVSPAGKAEQFF
CDR3 DNA: TGTGCCAGCAGCGTTTCGCCGGCCGGTAAGGCCGAGCAGTTCTTC

J gene: TRBJ2-1
clone size: NA
V gene: TRBV11-2
D gene: TRBD2
CDR3 protein: CASRIAGGMYNEQFF
CDR3 DNA: TGTGCCAGCAGAATAGCGGGAGGGATGTACAATGAGCAGTTCTTC

J gene: TRBJ2-7
clone size: few
V gene: TRBV7-9
D gene: TRBD1
CDR3 protein: CASSSGWGQGAYEQYF
CDR3 DNA: TGTGCCAGCAGCTCAGGGTGGGGACAGGGGGCTTACGAGCAGTACTTC

J gene: TRBJ1-1
clone size: many
V gene: TRBV7-3
D gene: NA
CDR3 protein: CASSSQGLNTEAFF
CDR3 DNA: TGTGCCAGCAGCTCGCAGGGCTTGAACACTGAAGCTTTCTTT

J gene: TRBJ1-5
clone size: many
V gene: TRBV3-1
D gene: NA
CDR3 protein: CASSQGLYQPQHF
CDR3 DNA: TGTGCCAGCAGCCAAGGGTTGTATCAGCCCCAGCATTTT

J gene: TRBJ2-7
clone size: many
V gene: TRBV28
D gene: TRBD2
CDR3 protein: CASSFQSGGGYEQYF
CDR3 DNA: TGTGCCAGCAGTTTCCAAAGCGGGGGGGGGTACGAGCAGTACTTC

J gene: TRBJ2-7
clone size: many
V gene: TRBV10-3
D gene: NA
CDR3 protein: CAISQPPRQTEYEQYF
CDR3 DNA: TGTGCCATCAGTCAACCCCCCAGACAAACTGAGTACGAGCAGTACTTC

J gene: TRBJ2-5
clone size: many
V gene: TRBV3-1
D gene: TRBD2
CDR3 protein: CASSQPGGLATQYF
CDR3 DNA: TGTGCCAGCAGCCAACCGGGGGGGTTGGCGACCCAGTACTTC

J gene: TRBJ1-2
clone size: many
V gene: TRBV30
D gene: TRBD1
CDR3 protein: CAWTGGTGGGYTF
CDR3 DNA: TGTGCCTGGACTGGGGGTACAGGGGGTGGCTACACCTTC

J gene: TRBJ1-1
clone size: many
V gene: TRBV10-3
D gene: NA
CDR3 protein: CAIKRTNTEAFF
CDR3 DNA: TGTGCCATCAAACGGACTAACACTGAAGCTTTCTTT

J gene: TRBJ2-4
clone size: few
V gene: TRBV20-1
D gene: NA
CDR3 protein: CSASGGPQAKNIQYF
CDR3 DNA: TGCAGTGCTAGCGGGGGGCCTCAAGCCAAAAACATTCAGTACTTC

J gene: TRBJ2-7
clone size: many
V gene: TRBV2
D gene: NA
CDR3 protein: CASSREGTGTYEQYF
CDR3 DNA: TGTGCCAGCAGTCGTGAAGGGACTGGAACCTACGAGCAGTACTTC

J gene: TRBJ1-5
clone size: few
V gene: TRBV7-9
D gene: NA
CDR3 protein: CASSPEGWDINQPQHF
CDR3 DNA: TGTGCCAGCAGCCCGGAGGGGTGGGACATAAATCAGCCCCAGCATTTT

J gene: TRBJ2-1
clone size: NA
V gene: TRBV7-9
D gene: TRBD2
CDR3 protein: CASSWDSGRAYNEQFF
CDR3 DNA: TGTGCCAGCAGCTGGGATAGCGGGAGGGCTTACAATGAGCAGTTCTTC

J gene: TRBJ1-1
clone size: NA
V gene: TRBV18
D gene: NA
CDR3 protein: CASSPHLGDAEAFF
CDR3 DNA: TGTGCCAGCTCACCCCACCTAGGGGATGCTGAAGCTTTCTTT

J gene: TRBJ2-7
clone size: many
V gene: TRBV7-2
D gene: TRBD1
CDR3 protein: CASSPDRPTSSYEQYF
CDR3 DNA: TGTGCCAGCAGCCCGGACAGGCCAACTAGCTCCTACGAGCAGTACTTC